Following are 17 T cell receptor beta chains from one sample sequenced in a study of T cell repertoires in cytomegalovirus infection. TCRdb reprocessed the reads with MiXCR, giving one entry per CDR3 protein. This table has a few hundred thousand distinct CDR3 sequences, over 35% appearing once. These TCRs are of unknown antigen specificity. The sample consisted of cultured PBMCs, taken from culture after CMV antigen stimulation. These receptors were collected from a human donor in good health (CMV status not recorded). Some clones in this sample may be carry-over from other donors' samples.

The table lists this clonotype with many counts. The chain recombines TRBV7-2 with TRBJ2-1; no definite D call. Germline V lookup: CDR1 SGHTA, CDR2 FQGNSA. V was cut by 4 bases and J by 1 base, with 11 bases left in between. The CDR3 consists of 15 residues. CDR3 nucleotide sequence: TGTGCCAGCAGCTCGCCCCGGTGGTCCTACAATGAGCAGTTCTTC. Its translation is CASSSPRWSYNEQFF.

The chain carries TRBV19 and TRBJ1-2; D unclear. Trimming removed 4 bases from V and 2 bases from J, with 23 bases in between. Germline CDR1 is LNHDA and CDR2 is SQIVND (reference sequence). The length of the CDR3 is 18 residues. The CDR3 spells CASSTDPRFPKGNYGYTF. The DNA for the CDR3 is TGTGCCAGTAGTACTGACCCCCGGTTTCCAAAGGGCAACTATGGCTACACCTTC.

This clonotype was picked up many times. The gene calls are TRBV7-2 and TRBJ2-7; 8 nucleotides align to TRBD1. Trimming cost V 5 bases and J 2 bases; bases outside gene matches: 8. CDR1 and CDR2 from the germline V gene are SGHTA and FQGNSA. The CDR3 is made up of 15 amino acids. DNA of the CDR3: TGTGCCAGCAGCCACGGGACAGGCCCGACCTACGAGCAGTACTTC. It translates to CASSHGTGPTYEQYF.

The sample holds one count of this clonotype. This chain connects TRBV11-2 to TRBJ2-3, with 7 bases that match TRBD2. The length of the CDR3 is 14 residues. CDR1 is SGHAT and CDR2 is FQNNGV in the germline V gene. V lost 11 bases, J lost 0 bases, and 8 bases stayed unmatched. CDR3 nucleotides: TGTGCCTATCGGGGGGTTCTTAGCACAGATACGCAGTATTTT. It encodes CAYRGVLSTDTQYF.

This clonotype was counted a few times. This sequence joins TRBV7-2 and TRBJ2-4; D possibly corresponds to TRBD1 (5 bases). Germline lookup yields CDR1 SGHTA and CDR2 FQGNSA. The germline V and J ends were trimmed by 4 bases and 1 base, with 17 bases remaining between them. The CDR3 is 17 amino acids. CDR3 loop: CASSSVPQGYAKNIQYF. CDR3 DNA sequence: TGTGCCAGCAGCTCAGTCCCCCAGGGTTATGCCAAAAACATTCAGTACTTC.

The V gene is TRBV29-1, the J gene TRBJ2-7; D perhaps matches TRBD1 (6 bases). The CDR3 loop spans 12 amino acids. Germline values: CDR1 SQVTM, CDR2 ANQGSEA. Trimming shortened V by 4 bases and J by 2 bases, and 9 bases separated the two germline ends. The CDR3 spells CSVGGHPYEQYF. DNA for the CDR3: TGCAGCGTTGGGGGACACCCCTACGAGCAGTACTTC.

CDR3 loop: CASGMVPGAQETQYF. In nucleotides, the CDR3 is TGTGCCAGCGGCATGGTTCCGGGGGCTCAAGAGACCCAGTACTTC. J is TRBJ2-5 and V is TRBV5-3; D may match TRBD1 or TRBD2 (6 bases each). TRBV5-3 carries the ORF label, with uncertain function. The ends were cut back, 8 bases at V and 2 bases at J, with 19 bases in the middle. This CDR3 region has 15 residues.

This clonotype was observed a handful of times. The V call is TRBV6-1, the J call TRBJ1-2; D might be TRBD1 (6 bases). The CDR3 length is 16 residues. Germline CDR1 reads MNHNS; CDR2 reads SASEGT. The V and J ends lost 1 base and 4 bases respectively, with 16 bases between them. In DNA, the CDR3 is TGTGCCAGCAGTGAAGGCCGGTCGGGCAGGGGCTATGGCTACACCTTC. Its translation: CASSEGRSGRGYGYTF.

The rearrangement links TRBV15 to TRBJ1-5; TRBD1 might be the D (5 bases). The CDR3 is made up of 15 amino acids. V lost 0 bases, J lost 4 bases, and 10 bases lay in between. From germline, CDR1 is LNHNV and CDR2 YYDKDF (reference sequence). In DNA form, the CDR3 reads TGTGCCACCAGCAGAGATGGTCGGGGGAATCAGCCCCAGCATTTT. It codes for CATSRDGRGNQPQHF.

This clonotype appeared once. CDR3 region: CASSIVGNSAGELFF. In DNA, the CDR3 is TGTGCCAGTAGTATAGTAGGGAACTCCGCCGGGGAGCTGTTTTTT. This rearrangement joins TRBV19 to TRBJ2-2; no firm D call. The germline CDR1 and CDR2 sequences are LNHDA and SQIVND (reference sequence). There are 15 residues in the CDR3. Trimming took 1 base from V and 6 from J, leaving 12 bases between them.

The V and J genes are TRBV18 and TRBJ2-6, with D maybe TRBD1 (5 bases). Trimming removed 4 bases at V and 1 base at J, with 14 bases between. The germline V gene has CDR1 KGHSH and CDR2 LQKENI. The CDR3 runs 17 residues. Written as DNA, the CDR3 is TGTGCCAGCTCACAAGCCCTATCAGGGTCTGGGGCCAACGTCCTGACTTTC. Translated, it gives CASSQALSGSGANVLTF.

The chain joins TRBV20-1 to TRBJ1-4, with 10 bases that match TRBD1. The germline CDR1 and CDR2 sequences are DFQATT and SNEGSKA (reference sequence). The CDR3 loop spans 13 amino acids. V shed 4 bases, J shed 8 bases, and the junction held 4 bases outside the gene matches. The CDR3 DNA reads TGCAGTGCTAATGGACAGGGGGAGGAAAAACTGTTTTTT. Translating it yields CSANGQGEEKLFF.

This chain joins TRBV12-3 or TRBV12-4 and TRBJ1-4; 9 nucleotides agree with TRBD1. This CDR3 comprises 18 residues. The junction had 19 bases not matched to a gene; V was cut back by 7 bases and J by 7 bases. The CDR3 reads CASTGSTGTGLSGEKLFF. CDR3 DNA sequence: TGTGCCAGCACCGGTTCTACCGGGACAGGGCTTTCGGGTGAAAAACTGTTTTTT.

The V call is TRBV7-2, the J call TRBJ2-5; TRBD1 matches at 7 bases. CDR3 length equals 14 residues. V was pared by 6 bases and J by 2 bases, with 6 bases of the junction left unmatched. Germline CDR1 SGHTA, CDR2 FQGNSA. The DNA for the CDR3 is TGTGCCAGCAGATACGGGACAGCGCAAGAGACCCAGTACTTC. Protein product: CASRYGTAQETQYF. Full variable domain (rest looked up from reference TRBV7-2 and TRBJ2-5): GAGVSQSPSNKVTEKGKDVELRCDPISGHTALYWYRQSLGQGLEFLIYFQGNSAPDKSGLPSDRFSAERTGGSVSTLTIQRTQQEDSAVYLCASRYGTAQETQYFGPGTRLLVL.

J is TRBJ2-2 and V is TRBV11-2; TRBD1 matches 8 bases. Trimming removed 1 base from V and 4 bases from J; junction bases left unmatched: 8. CDR1 SGHAT and CDR2 FQNNGV come from the germline V gene. The CDR3 has 17 residues. The CDR3 DNA reads TGTGCCAGCAGCTTAGGATCAGGGGGCCGTGGCACCGGGGAGCTGTTTTTT. Translating gives CASSLGSGGRGTGELFF.

This clonotype was counted at least ten times. V usage is TRBV7-8 and J usage is TRBJ2-7; D could derive from TRBD1 or TRBD2 (5 bases each). Germline loops: CDR1 SGHVS, CDR2 FQNEAQ. The length of the CDR3 is 14 residues. V was shortened by 4 bases and J by 5 bases, with 15 bases between the two germline ends. The CDR3 loop is CASSSEGPTNEQYF. In DNA form, the CDR3 reads TGTGCCAGCAGCTCCGAGGGACCAACCAACGAGCAGTACTTC.

This clonotype was detected only a few times. The chain is built from TRBV7-6 and TRBJ2-1; 9 bases line up with TRBD2. The CDR3 spans 16 residues. Germline assignment: CDR1 SGHVS and CDR2 FNYEAQ. J lost 7 bases, V lost 1 base, and 8 bases had no gene match. Written as DNA, the CDR3 is TGTGCCAGCAGCTTAGAGGAGGCGGGAGGGTTAAATGAGCAGTTCTTC. Its translation: CASSLEEAGGLNEQFF.